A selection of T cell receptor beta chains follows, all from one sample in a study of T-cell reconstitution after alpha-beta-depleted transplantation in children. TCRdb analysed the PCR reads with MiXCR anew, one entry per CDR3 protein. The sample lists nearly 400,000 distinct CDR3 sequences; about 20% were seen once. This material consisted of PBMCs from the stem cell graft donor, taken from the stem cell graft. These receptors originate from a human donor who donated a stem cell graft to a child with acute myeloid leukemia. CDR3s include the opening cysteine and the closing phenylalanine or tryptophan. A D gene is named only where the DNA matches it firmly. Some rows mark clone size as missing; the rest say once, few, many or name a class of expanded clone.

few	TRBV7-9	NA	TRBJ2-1	TGTGCCAGCAGCCGGGATACTGAGCAGTTCTTC	CASSRDTEQFF
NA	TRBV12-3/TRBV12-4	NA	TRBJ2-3	TGTGCCAGCAGTTCAGGGTCCCCAAGCACAGATACGCAGTATTTT	CASSSGSPSTDTQYF
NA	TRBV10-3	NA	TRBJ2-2	TGTGCCATCGCGGAAGACACCGGGGAGCTGTTTTTT	CAIAEDTGELFF
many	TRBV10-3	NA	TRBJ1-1	TGTGCCATCAGTGAGTCTGCGGGCACTGAAGCTTTCTTT	CAISESAGTEAFF
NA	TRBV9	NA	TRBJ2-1	TGTGCCAGCAGCGTTCAGGGAAACAATGAGCAGTTCTTC	CASSVQGNNEQFF
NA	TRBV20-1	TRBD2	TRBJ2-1	TGCAGTGCTAGAGAATACGGGAGGGCCTACAATGAGCAGTTCTTC	CSAREYGRAYNEQFF
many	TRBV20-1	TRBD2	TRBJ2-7	TGCAGTGCTAGAGACGTCCTAGCGGCTAACTACGAGCAGTACTTC	CSARDVLAANYEQYF
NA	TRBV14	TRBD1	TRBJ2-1	TGTGCCAGCAGCCGAGGACAGGGGTTATTCAATGAGCAGTTCTTC	CASSRGQGLFNEQFF
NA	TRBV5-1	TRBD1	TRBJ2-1	TGCGCCAGCAGTTATGGCCGAGGGGGCAGAGGTGAGCAGTTCTTC	CASSYGRGGRGEQFF
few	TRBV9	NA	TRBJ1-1	TGTGCCAGCACCAAGAGGTCGGGGATGAACACTGAAGCTTTCTTT	CASTKRSGMNTEAFF
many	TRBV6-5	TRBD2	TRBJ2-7	TGTGCCAGCAGTTACTCCGCCGCGGGAGGTAACGAGCAGTACTTC	CASSYSAAGGNEQYF
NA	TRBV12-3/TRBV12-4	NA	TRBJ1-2	TGTGCCAGCAGTTCGAACCGGGATCGAGGCTTGCGCGGCTACACCTTC	CASSSNRDRGLRGYTF
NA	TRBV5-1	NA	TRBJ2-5	TGCGCCAGCAGCTCCGGACAGTTCGAGGAGACCCAGTACTTC	CASSSGQFEETQYF
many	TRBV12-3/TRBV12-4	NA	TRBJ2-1	TGTGCCAGCAGTTTTACTCAAATCAACAATGAGCAGTTCTTC	CASSFTQINNEQFF
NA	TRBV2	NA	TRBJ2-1	TGTGCCAGCGAAGAATCGGGCGCCTCGAGCCTCGAGCAGTTCTTC	CASEESGASSLEQFF
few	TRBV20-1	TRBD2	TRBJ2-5	TGCAGTGCTAGAGAAGGAATAGCGGGAACTGCGACCCAGTACTTC	CSAREGIAGTATQYF